These 13 T cell receptor beta chains came from one sample sequenced in a study of cytomegalovirus exposure and HLA in healthy donors. The PCR made use of 60 Vbeta and 13 Jbeta primers. Produced via immunoSEQ multiplex PCR; TCRdb's table is partial and in-frame only. The data contain 180,000 or so clones, 77% of them singletons. Specimen: PBMCs. The origin of the receptors is a man in his late teens or twenties in good health and CMV-seronegative.

The chain joins TRBV9 to TRBJ2-5, with TRBD2 matching 8 bases. Germline-derived CDR1 and CDR2 are SGDLS and YYNGEE. This CDR3 has 14 amino acids. V dropped 0 bases and J dropped 5; count of bases not matched to a gene: 3. The CDR3 is CASSVGGGGETQYF. For the CDR3, the DNA is TGTGCCAGCAGCGTAGGGGGCGGGGGGGAGACCCAGTACTTC.

The chain combines TRBV6-1 with TRBJ1-3; perhaps TRBD1 as D (5 bases). Trimming pared 6 bases from V and 0 bases from J, leaving 12 bases between. CDR1 and CDR2 from the germline V gene are MNHNS and SASEGT. The length of the CDR3 is 15 residues. This CDR3 reads CASRTVPNSGNTIYF. CDR3 bases: TGTGCCAGCAGGACAGTACCTAACTCTGGAAACACCATATATTTT.

The rearrangement joins TRBV6-5 to TRBJ1-1, with D possibly matching TRBD1 (5 bases). The germline V and J ends were trimmed by 6 bases and 7 bases, with 12 bases remaining between them. Germline V gene sequence: CDR1 MNHEY, CDR2 SVGAGI. CDR3 size: 12 residues. The DNA of the CDR3 is TGTGCCAGCAGCCTCGGGACTAGTGAAGCTTTCTTT. It is translated as CASSLGTSEAFF.

This sequence joins TRBV7-3 and TRBJ2-1; 10 positions match TRBD1. CDR3 length: 17 residues. CDR1 and CDR2 (germline): SGHTA, FQGTGA. The J segment lost 9 bases and the V segment lost 1 base, leaving 12 bases of the junction unmatched. The CDR3 reads CASSLRGWGTGVGEQFF. The CDR3 nucleotides are TGTGCCAGCAGCTTAAGAGGGTGGGGGACAGGGGTTGGTGAGCAGTTCTTC.

The chain combines TRBV6-6 with TRBJ2-7, with TRBD2 matching over 8 bases. CDR1 is MNHNY and CDR2 is SVGAGI in the germline V gene (reference sequence). The CDR3 has 15 residues. Losses at the gene ends were 6 bases for V and 1 base for J; bases not matched to a gene: 8. The CDR3 is CASRSRLARSYEQYF. For the CDR3, the DNA is TGTGCCAGCAGATCCCGACTAGCGCGTTCCTACGAGCAGTACTTC.

The chain has TRBV30 and TRBJ2-5; D ambiguous. Germline loops: CDR1 GTSNPN, CDR2 SVGIG (reference sequence). The V and J ends lost 5 bases and 1 base respectively, with 5 bases between them. The CDR3 length is 11 residues. CDR3 sequence: CAWATQETQYF. DNA for the CDR3: TGTGCCTGGGCTACCCAAGAGACCCAGTACTTC.

The V call is TRBV7-2, the J call TRBJ2-3; 7 nucleotides line up with TRBD2. This CDR3 has 17 amino acids. V shed 3 bases and J 2 bases; nucleotides not matched to a gene: 11. Germline assignment: CDR1 SGHTA and CDR2 FQGNSA. CDR3 sequence: CASSFRPKRGTTDTQYF. Written as DNA, the CDR3 is TGTGCCAGCAGCTTTAGGCCCAAGCGGGGAACCACAGATACGCAGTATTTT.

V and J are TRBV6-4 and TRBJ2-2; D uncertain. The CDR3 extends over 14 amino acids. With 0 bases removed from V and 5 bases from J, the gap between germline ends came to 7 bases. CDR1 is MRHNA and CDR2 is SNTAGT in the germline V gene. CDR3 protein: CASSDSETTGELFF. The CDR3 DNA reads as TGTGCCAGCAGTGACTCAGAAACTACCGGGGAGCTGTTTTTT.

V and J are TRBV27 and TRBJ1-5; D may be TRBD1 (5 bases). Trimming left V 1 base short and J 7 bases short, with 11 bases between. CDR3 size: 14 residues. From germline, CDR1 is MNHEY and CDR2 SMNVEV (reference sequence). Here the CDR3 DNA reads TGTGCCAGCAGTTTATTAACAGGCGACCAGCCCCAGCATTTT. Protein sequence: CASSLLTGDQPQHF.

The chain links TRBV15 to TRBJ1-2; 8 bases line up with TRBD1. Germline CDR1 is LNHNV and CDR2 is YYDKDF (reference sequence). The CDR3 totals 15 residues. The V segment lost 8 bases and the J segment 4 bases; nucleotides outside the gene matches: 12. The CDR3 region has the DNA TGTGCCACCGGAAGGGCAGGGGGCTTGGGCTATGGCTACACCTTC. It encodes CATGRAGGLGYGYTF.

The chain recombines TRBV5-6 with TRBJ2-1, with 13 bases aligning to TRBD2. The V and J ends lost 4 bases and 7 bases, in that order; junction bases with no gene match: 8. The length of the CDR3 is 16 residues. Per the germline V gene, CDR1 is SGHDT and CDR2 is YYEEEE. The CDR3 nucleotides are TGTGCCAGCAGCAACCAACTAGCGGGAGGGTGGAATGAGCAGTTCTTC. This encodes CASSNQLAGGWNEQFF.

For the CDR3, the DNA is TGCGCCAGCAGCCAAGACGGAGGGAACACTGAAGCTTTCTTT. This gives the protein CASSQDGGNTEAFF. The J gene is TRBJ1-1, the V gene TRBV4-3; D is unresolved. Between the trimmed V and J ends, which lost 0 bases and 1 base, there was a span of 6 bases. The CDR3 has 14 amino acids. The germline gives CDR1 LGHNA, CDR2 YSLEER.

In regard to this clone: One end of the junction does not line up with germline, which may come from a read error. At the DNA level, this CDR3 is encoded by other sequences in the same sample as well. The chain recombines TRBV7-9 with TRBJ2-7; the D is unclear. The CDR3 is 12 residues long. Per germline, CDR1 SEHNR and CDR2 FQNEAQ (reference sequence). The CDR3: CASSKTTYEQYF. CDR3 coding DNA: TGTGCCAGCAGCAAAACTACCTATGAGCAGTACTTC. The full variable domain, in which reference TRBV7-9 and TRBJ2-7 provide the parts outside the CDR3, is DTGVSQNPRHKITKRGQNVTFRCDPISEHNRLYWYRQTLGQGPEFLTYFQNEAQLEKSRLLSDRFSAERPKGSFSTLEIQRTEQGDSAMYLCASSKTTYEQYFGPGTRLTVT.